These T cell receptor beta chains were read from a single sample in a study of blood T cell repertoires in COVID-19. This table comes from immunoSEQ multiplex PCR, and its TCRdb copy is limited to in-frame clones, with some not included. The table includes almost 400,000 clones, approximately 87% detected once. The sequenced sample was PBMCs or T cells enriched from blood (not recorded which). The receptors were gathered from a woman aged 25 to 39 with acute COVID-19. CDR3s include the opening cysteine and the closing phenylalanine or tryptophan. A D gene is named only where the DNA matches it firmly. Size values are once, few and many counts, or a class for expanded clones, and some rows have none.

TRBV7-9	16	-	-	TRBJ2-1	CASSATAGGSNNEQFF	TGTGCCAGCAGCGCCACAGCGGGCGGTAGTAACAATGAGCAGTTCTTC
TRBV3-1/TRBV3-2	22	-	TRBD1	TRBJ2-1	CASSHSSGQGLISPWGFDEQFF	TGTGCCAGCAGCCATTCATCCGGACAGGGACTTATTTCCCCATGGGGTTTCGATGAGCAGTTCTTC
TRBV5-8	11	-	-	TRBJ2-5	CASRLRETQYF	TGTGCCAGTAGACTGAGAGAGACCCAGTACTTC
TRBV29-1	12	-	-	TRBJ1-2	CSAQGWNYGYTF	TGCAGCGCACAGGGATGGAACTATGGCTACACCTTC
TRBV7-2	15	-	-	TRBJ2-7	CASSLDQGGIYEQYF	TGTGCCAGCAGCTTAGACCAGGGTGGAATCTACGAGCAGTACTTC
TRBV5-1	11	-	-	TRBJ1-1	CASSLDGKAFF	TGCGCCAGCAGCTTGGACGGGAAAGCTTTCTTT
TRBV6-1	18	-	TRBD2	TRBJ2-3	CASSEALRSSGVTDTQYF	TGTGCCAGCAGTGAAGCGCTTCGTAGTAGCGGGGTCACAGATACGCAGTATTTT
TRBV2	14	-	-	TRBJ1-1	CASTLGGAATEAFF	TGTGCCAGCACCCTGGGGGGGGCTGCCACTGAAGCTTTCTTT
TRBV6-5	14	-	TRBD1	TRBJ2-1	CASSDRVGNNEQFF	TGTGCCAGCAGCGACAGGGTGGGAAACAATGAGCAGTTCTTC
TRBV18	16	-	TRBD1	TRBJ1-6	CASSPELRGYYSPLHF	TGTGCCAGCTCACCAGAGCTCAGGGGGTACTATTCACCCCTCCACTTT
TRBV12-3/TRBV12-4	11	-	-	TRBJ2-7	CASSLTGEQYF	TGTGCCAGCAGTTTAACAGGCGAGCAGTACTTC
TRBV18	16	-	-	TRBJ2-1	CASSPSDSYVYNEQFF	TGTGCCAGCTCACCAAGCGACAGCTATGTTTACAATGAGCAGTTCTTC
TRBV19	21	-	TRBD2	TRBJ2-5	CASSIVASGGPYRVYQETQYF	TGTGCCAGTAGTATCGTCGCTAGCGGGGGGCCCTACAGGGTGTACCAAGAGACCCAGTACTTC
TRBV7-8	17	once	TRBD1	TRBJ1-4	CASSAWTGRGGGEKLFF	TGTGCCAGCAGCGCTTGGACAGGGAGAGGGGGGGGTGAAAAACTGTTTTTT
TRBV2	14	-	-	TRBJ1-1	CASASPTVNTEAFF	TGTGCCAGCGCCTCCCCGACAGTCAACACTGAAGCTTTCTTT
TRBV12-3/TRBV12-4	12	-	-	TRBJ2-3	CASSLERVTQYF	TGTGCCAGCAGTTTGGAGCGGGTTACGCAGTATTTT
TRBV10-3	14	-	TRBD1	TRBJ1-2	CAIRSDRESYGYTF	TGTGCCATCAGGTCCGACAGGGAGAGCTATGGCTACACCTTC
TRBV6-5	14	-	-	TRBJ2-2	CASSYSGNTGELFF	TGTGCCAGCAGTTACTCCGGTAACACCGGGGAGCTGTTTTTT
TRBV2	15	once	-	TRBJ1-2	CASSEDTRDFYGYTF	TGTGCCAGCAGTGAAGATACCAGGGATTTCTATGGCTACACCTTC
TRBV4-1	15	-	TRBD2	TRBJ2-7	CASSPLAGGLFEQYF	TGCGCCAGCAGCCCCCTAGCGGGGGGGCTGTTCGAGCAGTACTTC
TRBV27	13	-	-	TRBJ2-2	CASSFSYTGELFF	TGTGCCAGCAGTTTTTCCTACACCGGGGAGCTGTTTTTT
TRBV28	14	few	TRBD1	TRBJ1-2	CASSLDRGTLGYTF	TGTGCCAGCAGTTTGGACAGGGGCACCCTTGGCTACACCTTC
TRBV24-1	13	-	-	TRBJ1-5	CATSDSWLMSQHF	TGTGCCACCAGTGATTCGTGGCTTATGTCCCAGCATTTT
TRBV24-1	12	-	TRBD1	TRBJ2-5	CATSARGETQYF	TGTGCCACCAGTGCCAGGGGGGAGACCCAGTACTTC
TRBV21-1	18	-	-	TRBJ1-4	CASSSLSDSGRAGEKLFF	TGTGCCAGCAGCAGTTTGTCCGACTCGGGCAGGGCGGGGGAAAAACTGTTTTTT
TRBV4-1	14	-	-	TRBJ1-2	CASSQDLAPYGYTF	TGCGCCAGCAGCCAAGATTTGGCACCCTATGGCTACACCTTC
TRBV7-9	14	-	TRBD1	TRBJ2-2	CASREQGATGELFF	TGTGCCAGCAGGGAACAGGGGGCCACCGGGGAGCTGTTTTTT
TRBV6-1	15	-	TRBD2	TRBJ2-7	CASSESSGGRYEQYF	TGTGCCAGCAGTGAATCTAGCGGGGGTAGGTACGAGCAGTACTTC
TRBV11-1	16	-	TRBD1	TRBJ2-7	CASSQNYRDRLYEQYF	TGTGCCAGCAGCCAAAACTACCGGGACAGGCTCTACGAGCAGTACTTC
TRBV6-2/TRBV6-3	18	-	TRBD1	TRBJ1-5	CASSYQRDRGYSNQPQHF	TGTGCCAGCAGTTACCAGCGGGACAGGGGTTATAGCAATCAGCCCCAGCATTTT